Presented here are 17 T cell receptor beta chains from one specimen sequenced in a study of cytomegalovirus exposure and HLA in healthy donors. Primers: 60 Vbeta forward and 13 Jbeta reverse. The table came from immunoSEQ multiplex PCR; TCRdb's copy has only in-frame clones and leaves some out. This sample yields about 160,000 clones, of which more than 80% are seen a single time; under 2% belongs to the top ten. The specimen sequenced was PBMCs. These receptor sequences come from a woman under 30 in good health and CMV-seronegative.

This clone occurred once. The V and J genes are TRBV6-1 and TRBJ2-5, with TRBD1 identical over 8 bases. J was trimmed by 2 bases and V by 6 bases; bases with no gene match: 8. Germline V CDR1 and CDR2: MNHNS, SASEGT. There are 15 residues in the CDR3. As DNA, the CDR3 is TGTGCCAGCAGACCCTACAGGGGGAAACAAGAGACCCAGTACTTC. The encoded protein is CASRPYRGKQETQYF.

This chain uses TRBV23-1 with TRBJ2-7, with 7 bases lining up with TRBD2. TRBV23-1 is recorded as an ORF, its role being uncertain. V trimming: 2 bases; J trimming: 13 bases; junction bases outside the gene matches: 8. The CDR3 loop spans 12 amino acids. The CDR3 region is CASSQRTRCLYF. The CDR3 region has the DNA TGCGCCAGCAGTCAAAGGACTAGATGCTTATACTTC.

This clone has a single count. The chain uses TRBV5-6 and TRBJ1-4, with unresolved D. Germline lookup yields CDR1 SGHDT and CDR2 YYEEEE. The V and J ends lost 4 bases and 5 bases respectively, with 12 bases between them. The CDR3 is made up of 14 amino acids. The CDR3, as DNA: TGTGCCAGCAGCGTGGGGTTCCTAAATGAAAAACTGTTTTTT. Encoded protein: CASSVGFLNEKLFF.

As regards this clone: A junction end diverges from the germline sequence, so it may reflect a read error. The chain links TRBV9 to TRBJ2-5, with 7 bases lining up with TRBD1. This CDR3 contains 14 residues. Germline V gene data show CDR1 as SGDLS and CDR2 as YYNGEE. CDR3 coding DNA: TGTGCCAGCAGCCCATGGGACAGCCAAGAGATCCAGTACTTC. Translated, it gives CASSPWDSQEIQYF.

The CDR3: CASSSSTNPQETQYF. CDR3 in DNA: TGTGCCAGCAGCTCGTCGACAAACCCCCAAGAGACCCAGTACTTC. The chain links TRBV7-8 to TRBJ2-5, with unresolved D. The germline V gene has CDR1 SGHVS and CDR2 FQNEAQ. With 4 bases removed from V and 1 base from J, the gap between germline ends came to 13 bases. The CDR3 spans 15 residues.

In nucleotides, the CDR3 is TGCGCCAGCAGCTTGGTCTCTAGCGGGGCTTACACAGATACGCAGTATTTT. Translation gives CASSLVSSGAYTDTQYF. This chain connects TRBV5-1 to TRBJ2-3, with TRBD2 matching 9 bases. The CDR3 has 17 amino acids. V lost 0 bases, J lost 2 bases, and 7 bases stayed unmatched. Germline assignment: CDR1 SGHRS and CDR2 YFSETQ.

The J gene is TRBJ1-6, the V gene TRBV2; D ambiguous. Germline CDR1 and CDR2: SNHLY and FYNNEI. The CDR3 spans 11 residues. Trimming left V 6 bases short and J 6 bases short, with 3 bases between. This chain's CDR3 is CASSLNSPLHF. DNA for the CDR3: TGTGCCAGCAGCCTTAATTCACCCCTCCACTTT.

The rearrangement uses TRBV5-1 and TRBJ2-5; unclear D gene. The germline V gene encodes CDR1 SGHRS and CDR2 YFSETQ. V lost 0 bases and J 0 bases, leaving 15 bases between the germline ends. The CDR3 is 17 amino acids. The CDR3 loop is CASSLGPAFDNQETQYF. In nucleotides, the CDR3 is TGCGCCAGCAGCTTGGGACCGGCCTTCGACAACCAAGAGACCCAGTACTTC.

This clone was recorded a few times. The junction shows a germline mismatch at one end, possibly a read error. The gene calls are TRBV7-9 and TRBJ2-5, with TRBD1 as a possible D gene (5 bases). The CDR3 consists of 15 residues. Germline values: CDR1 SEHNR, CDR2 FQNEAQ (reference sequence). DNA of the CDR3: TGTTCCAGCAGCGCCAAAGGGGCAACTCAAGAGACCCAGTACTTC. Translating gives CSSSAKGATQETQYF.

This sequence joins TRBV7-2 and TRBJ1-5; 7 positions agree with TRBD1. J lost 2 bases, V lost 4 bases, and 2 bases had no gene match. Germline V gives CDR1 SGHTA, CDR2 FQGNSA. This CDR3 contains 14 residues. CDR3 nucleotide sequence: TGTGCCAGCAGCTCAGGACAGGGCAATCAGCCCCAGCATTTT. Translated: CASSSGQGNQPQHF.

The V call is TRBV30, the J call TRBJ1-3, with 9 bases aligning to TRBD1. The V segment lost 8 bases and the J segment 2 bases; nucleotides outside the gene matches: 1. Germline V lookup: CDR1 GTSNPN, CDR2 SVGIG (reference sequence). There are 12 residues in the CDR3. The DNA for the CDR3 is TGTGCCCGGACAGGGGCTGGAAACACCATATATTTT. The encoded protein is CARTGAGNTIYF.

V is TRBV19 and J is TRBJ1-4; 10 bases align to TRBD1. The CDR3 loop spans 15 amino acids. Looked up from germline, CDR1 is LNHDA and CDR2 is SQIVND (reference sequence). The J segment lost 8 bases and the V segment lost 5 bases, leaving 8 bases of the junction unmatched. The CDR3: CASSRTGGLGEKLFF. CDR3 sequence (DNA): TGTGCCAGTAGTCGGACAGGGGGGCTAGGGGAAAAACTGTTTTTT.

The chain employs TRBV29-1 and TRBJ1-1; 8 nucleotides align to TRBD1. Germline V lookup: CDR1 SQVTM, CDR2 ANQGSEA. This CDR3 is built from 15 residues. With 1 base clipped from V and 3 bases from J, the junction kept 7 bases outside the gene matches. CDR3: CSVEGNRGFYTEAFF. The CDR3 DNA is TGCAGCGTTGAAGGGAACAGGGGGTTTTACACTGAAGCTTTCTTT.

The gene calls are TRBV4-1 and TRBJ2-1; TRBD1 aligns across 7 bases. This CDR3 is 15 amino acids long. Germline CDR1 MGHRA, CDR2 YSYEKL. Germline trimming cut 6 bases from V and 6 bases from J; bases unmatched to any gene: 11. CDR3 nucleotides: TGCGCCAGCAGACCCCCACAGGGGTTTGGCAATGAGCAGTTCTTC. This codes for CASRPPQGFGNEQFF.

The chain employs TRBV11-3 and TRBJ2-7; 13 bases align to TRBD2. Trimming took 4 bases from V and 2 from J; bases not matched to a gene: 2. This CDR3 contains 15 residues. Germline values: CDR1 SGHNT, CDR2 YENEEA. CDR3 region: CASSSGTSGTYEQYF. CDR3 sequence (DNA): TGTGCCAGCAGCTCCGGGACTAGCGGGACCTACGAGCAGTACTTC.

The V and J genes are TRBV10-3 and TRBJ2-1; TRBD1 matches 9 bases. J was trimmed by 10 bases and V by 3 bases; bases with no gene match: 7. Germline V gives CDR1 ENHRY, CDR2 SYGVKD. CDR3 length: 14 residues. This CDR3 reads CAISDGDRVREQFF. The CDR3 DNA sequence: TGTGCCATCAGTGACGGGGACAGGGTGAGAGAGCAGTTCTTC.

J is TRBJ2-7 and V is TRBV13, with 7 bases matching TRBD1. Germline assignment: CDR1 PRHDT and CDR2 FYEKMQ (reference sequence). The length of the CDR3 is 15 residues. V lost 5 bases and J lost 5; bases outside the gene matches: 12. The CDR3, as DNA: TGTGCCAGCAGCCCACGCAGACAGGGTTTAGACGAGCAGTACTTC. This codes for CASSPRRQGLDEQYF.